This TCR beta chain was obtained from a study of low-dose radiotherapy and immunotherapy resistance in tumors. Study-wide background: Daily, from cycle 1 day 1 and for four cycles, patients took oral aspirin 300 mg.

On this clonotype itself: With a far larger clone one base away, a read error is the likely cause.

First-strand cDNA used TRAV- and TRBV-specific primers, covering alpha and beta chains. For amplifying TCRs, the PCR ran for about 22 cycles with Phusion, which was used together with a constant-region primer and the adapter on the V primers. MiXCR was run by TCRdb on the reads, yielding one entry per CDR3 protein. This sample carries approximately 80,000 distinct CDR3 sequences, around 17% of them seen once, and the ten largest clones take approximately 1.5%. Time point of the sample: after trial treatment. Treatment: LDRT plus nivolumab, ipilimumab, low-dose cyclophosphamide and aspirin (RACIN trial). The CDR3 length is 17 residues.

This rearrangement joins TRBV26 to TRBJ1-6; TRBD1, the table's D call, was not compared with the DNA. TRBV26 is a pseudogene. The specimen was PBMCs, collected after low-dose radiotherapy plus immunotherapy. The sequence was collected from a male donor with prostate cancer. The chain's CDR3 is CASSSSTGKGYNSPLHF. The CDR3 bases are TGTGCCAGCAGTTCGAGTACCGGAAAGGGGTATAATTCACCCCTCCACTTT.